This TCR beta chain is drawn from a study of regulatory T cells in long-lasting Graves disease. In building TCR beta libraries, iRepertoire HTBI primers were used together with Arm-PCR of CDR3 regions. MiXCR, run by TCRdb on the multiplex PCR reads, gives a single entry per CDR3 protein. The table includes 700,000 or so distinct CDR3 sequences, 30% detected once. Remarks on this clonotype: A single base is all that separates this from a far larger clone, so a read error is likely.

This CDR3 has 13 amino acids. Germline CDR1 reads SGHTA; CDR2 reads FQGTGA. Time point in this sample: persistent/refractory GD, antithyroid drugs over 5 years with positive TRAb. The authors made the TCR library using RNA they extracted from PBMCs. Material: peripheral blood mononuclear cells (PBMCs), obtained when the disease was refractory, from a patient treated with antithyroid drugs. This chain joins TRBV7-3 and TRBJ1-6; a weak D match, TRBD1 (6 bases). The sequence was obtained from a female donor with Graves disease. The CDR3 loop is CASSLMGGTEPFF. CDR3 in DNA: TGTGCCAGCAGCCTCATGGGGGGCACTGAACCTTTCTTT.